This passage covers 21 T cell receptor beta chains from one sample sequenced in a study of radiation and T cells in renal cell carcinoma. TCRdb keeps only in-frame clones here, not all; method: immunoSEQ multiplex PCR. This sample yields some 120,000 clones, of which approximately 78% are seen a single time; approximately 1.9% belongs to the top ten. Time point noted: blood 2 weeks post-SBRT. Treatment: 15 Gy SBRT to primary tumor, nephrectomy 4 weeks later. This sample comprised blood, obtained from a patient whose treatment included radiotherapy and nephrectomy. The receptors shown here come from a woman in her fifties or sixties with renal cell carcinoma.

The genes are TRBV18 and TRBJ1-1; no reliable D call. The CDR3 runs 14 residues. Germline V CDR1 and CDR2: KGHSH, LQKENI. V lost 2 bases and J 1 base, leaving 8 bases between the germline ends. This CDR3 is CASSPGTENTEAFF. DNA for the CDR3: TGTGCCAGCTCACCAGGAACAGAGAACACTGAAGCTTTCTTT.

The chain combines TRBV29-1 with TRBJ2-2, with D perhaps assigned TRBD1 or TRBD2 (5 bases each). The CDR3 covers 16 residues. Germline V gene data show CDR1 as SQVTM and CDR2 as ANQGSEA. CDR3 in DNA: TGCAGTGCTGAGGTGGGGCCGGGGCTGGACACCGGGGAGCTGTTTTTT. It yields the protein CSAEVGPGLDTGELFF.

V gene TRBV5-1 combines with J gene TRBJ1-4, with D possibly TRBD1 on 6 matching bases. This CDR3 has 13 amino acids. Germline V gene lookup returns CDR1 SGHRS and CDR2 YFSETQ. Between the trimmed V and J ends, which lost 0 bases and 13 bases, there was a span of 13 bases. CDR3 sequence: CASSLGGQGRLFF. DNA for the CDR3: TGCGCCAGCAGCTTGGGGGGGCAGGGACGACTGTTTTTT. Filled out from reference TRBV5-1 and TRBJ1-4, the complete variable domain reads KAGVTQTPRYLIKTRGQQVTLSCSPISGHRSVSWYQQTPGQGLQFLFEYFSETQRNKGNFPGRFSGRQFSNSRSEMNVSTLELGDSALYLCASSLGGQGRLFFGSGTQLSVL.

The chain's CDR3 is CASSPGLSYEQYF. The CDR3 DNA follows: TGTGCCAGTAGTCCCGGACTCTCCTACGAGCAGTACTTC. V usage is TRBV19 and J usage is TRBJ2-7, with D maybe TRBD2 (5 bases). CDR1 and CDR2 (germline): LNHDA, SQIVND (reference sequence). The V gene lost 5 bases and the J gene lost 0 bases, with 8 bases spanning the gap. This CDR3 has 13 amino acids.

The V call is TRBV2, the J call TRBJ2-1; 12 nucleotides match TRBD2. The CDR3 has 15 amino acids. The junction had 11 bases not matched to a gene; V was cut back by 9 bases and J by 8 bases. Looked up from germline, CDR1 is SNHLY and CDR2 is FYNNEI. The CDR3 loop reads CASLLTSGSPDEQFF. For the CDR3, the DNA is TGTGCCAGTCTTTTGACTAGCGGGAGCCCCGATGAGCAGTTCTTC.

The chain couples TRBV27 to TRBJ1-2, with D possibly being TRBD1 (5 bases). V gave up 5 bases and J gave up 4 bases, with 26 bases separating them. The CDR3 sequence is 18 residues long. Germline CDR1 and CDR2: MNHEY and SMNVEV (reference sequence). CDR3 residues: CASSLNPGLLRPGYGYTF. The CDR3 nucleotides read TGTGCCAGCAGTCTCAACCCGGGACTCCTTCGCCCTGGCTATGGCTACACCTTC.

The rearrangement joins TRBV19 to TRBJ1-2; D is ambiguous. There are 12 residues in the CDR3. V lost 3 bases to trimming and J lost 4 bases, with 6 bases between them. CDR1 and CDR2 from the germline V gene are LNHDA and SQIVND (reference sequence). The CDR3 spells CASSIWSYGYTF. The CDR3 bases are TGTGCCAGTAGTATCTGGAGCTATGGCTACACCTTC.

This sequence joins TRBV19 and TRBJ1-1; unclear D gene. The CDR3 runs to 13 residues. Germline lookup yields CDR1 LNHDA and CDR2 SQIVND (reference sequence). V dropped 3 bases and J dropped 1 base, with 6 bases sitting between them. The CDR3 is CASSMTSNTEAFF. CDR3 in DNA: TGTGCCAGTAGTATGACATCGAACACTGAAGCTTTCTTT.

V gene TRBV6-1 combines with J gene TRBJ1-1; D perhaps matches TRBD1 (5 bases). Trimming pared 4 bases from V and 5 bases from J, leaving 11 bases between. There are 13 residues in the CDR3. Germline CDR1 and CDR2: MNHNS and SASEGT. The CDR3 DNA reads TGTGCCAGCAGTGTGTCAGGGATGACTGAAGCTTTCTTT. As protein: CASSVSGMTEAFF.

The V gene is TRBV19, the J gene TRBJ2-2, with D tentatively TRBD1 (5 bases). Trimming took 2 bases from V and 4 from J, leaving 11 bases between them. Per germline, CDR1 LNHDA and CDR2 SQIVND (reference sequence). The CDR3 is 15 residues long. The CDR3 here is CASSINRLSTGELFF. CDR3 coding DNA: TGTGCCAGTAGTATAAACAGGCTGAGCACCGGGGAGCTGTTTTTT.

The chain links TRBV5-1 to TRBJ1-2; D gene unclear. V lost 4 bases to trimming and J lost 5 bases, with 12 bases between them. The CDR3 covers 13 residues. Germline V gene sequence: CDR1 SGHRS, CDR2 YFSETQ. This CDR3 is CASSPDGLYGYTF. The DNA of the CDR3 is TGCGCCAGCAGCCCCGACGGGTTATATGGCTACACCTTC.

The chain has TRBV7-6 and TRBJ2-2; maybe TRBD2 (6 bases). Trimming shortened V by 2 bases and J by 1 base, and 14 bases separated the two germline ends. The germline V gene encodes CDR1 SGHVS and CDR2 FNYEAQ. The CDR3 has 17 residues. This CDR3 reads CASSLRLGLGNTGELFF. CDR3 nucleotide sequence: TGTGCCAGCAGCTTACGTCTGGGACTCGGGAACACCGGGGAGCTGTTTTTT.

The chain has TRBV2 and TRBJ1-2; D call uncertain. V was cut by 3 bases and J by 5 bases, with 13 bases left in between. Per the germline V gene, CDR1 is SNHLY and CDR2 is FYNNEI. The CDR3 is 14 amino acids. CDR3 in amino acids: CASSDSYGSYGYTF. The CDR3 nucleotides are TGTGCCAGCAGTGATTCTTATGGTTCTTATGGCTACACCTTC.

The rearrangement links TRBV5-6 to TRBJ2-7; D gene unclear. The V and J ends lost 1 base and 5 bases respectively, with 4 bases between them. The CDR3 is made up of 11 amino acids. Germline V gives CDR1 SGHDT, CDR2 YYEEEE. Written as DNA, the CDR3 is TGTGCCAGCAGCTTGTTGGACGAGCAGTACTTC. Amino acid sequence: CASSLLDEQYF.

Here the CDR3 reads CASSSSHRGFETQYF. As DNA, the CDR3 is TGTGCCAGCAGCTCAAGTCACAGGGGCTTCGAGACCCAGTACTTC. The V gene is TRBV11-2, the J gene TRBJ2-5; 7 bases are shared with TRBD1. CDR3 length equals 15 residues. V dropped 4 bases and J dropped 5; count of bases not matched to a gene: 10. Germline loops: CDR1 SGHAT, CDR2 FQNNGV. Combining the CDR3 with reference TRBV11-2 and TRBJ2-5 gives the whole variable domain EAGVAQSPRYKIIEKRQSVAFWCNPISGHATLYWYQQILGQGPKLLIQFQNNGVVDDSQLPKDRFSAERLKGVDSTLKIQPAKLEDSAVYLCASSSSHRGFETQYFGPGTRLLVL.

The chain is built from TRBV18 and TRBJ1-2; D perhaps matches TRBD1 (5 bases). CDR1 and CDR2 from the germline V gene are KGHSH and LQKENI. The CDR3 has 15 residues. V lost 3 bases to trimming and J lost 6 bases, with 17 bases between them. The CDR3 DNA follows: TGTGCCAGCTCACCGGCAGTTGTCGGGACTAATGGCTACACCTTC. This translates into CASSPAVVGTNGYTF.

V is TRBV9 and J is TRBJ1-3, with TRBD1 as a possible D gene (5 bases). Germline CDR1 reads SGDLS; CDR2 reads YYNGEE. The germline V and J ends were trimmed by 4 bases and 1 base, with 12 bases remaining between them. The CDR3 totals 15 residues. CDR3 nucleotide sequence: TGTGCCAGCAGCTCACGACAGCAATCTGGAAACACCATATATTTT. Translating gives CASSSRQQSGNTIYF.

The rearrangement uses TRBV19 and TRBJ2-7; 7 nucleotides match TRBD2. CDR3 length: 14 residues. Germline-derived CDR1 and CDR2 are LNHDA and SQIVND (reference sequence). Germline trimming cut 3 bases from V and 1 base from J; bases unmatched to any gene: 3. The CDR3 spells CASSIAAGSYEQYF. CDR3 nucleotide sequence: TGTGCCAGTAGTATCGCAGCGGGGTCCTACGAGCAGTACTTC.

The CDR3 is CASSHRTGSMNTEAFF. For the CDR3, the DNA is TGTGCCAGCAGCCATAGGACAGGGAGTATGAACACTGAAGCTTTCTTT. This chain joins TRBV9 and TRBJ1-1; 8 positions agree with TRBD1. This CDR3 contains 16 residues. V was pared by 4 bases and J by 0 bases, with 8 bases of the junction left unmatched. The V gene's germline CDR1 is SGDLS and CDR2 YYNGEE.

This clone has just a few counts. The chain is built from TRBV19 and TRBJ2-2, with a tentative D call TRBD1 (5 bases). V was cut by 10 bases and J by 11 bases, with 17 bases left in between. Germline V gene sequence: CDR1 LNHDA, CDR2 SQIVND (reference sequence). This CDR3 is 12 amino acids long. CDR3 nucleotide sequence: TGTGCCACCAGTCAGGGCCCTTTCGAGCTGTTTTTT. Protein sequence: CATSQGPFELFF.

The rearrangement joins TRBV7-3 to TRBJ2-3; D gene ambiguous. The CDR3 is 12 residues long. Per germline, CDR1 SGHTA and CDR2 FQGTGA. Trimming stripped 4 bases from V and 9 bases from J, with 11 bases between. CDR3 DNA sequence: TGTGCCAGCAGCTCCTACGAAGGAACGCAGTATTTT. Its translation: CASSSYEGTQYF.